These T cell receptor beta chains were read from a single sample in a study of T cell responses to AZD1222 COVID-19 vaccine. Profiled with immunoSEQ multiplex PCR; TCRdb holds only in-frame clones, not every one. The sample includes under 150,000 clones, under 95% seen only once; the top ten take roughly 5.6%. Sequencing used peripheral blood, obtained on day 0 of AZD1222 vaccination. The receptors were sampled from an adult in good health. The CDR3 runs from the conserved cysteine through the conserved F or W. The order of the fields is J gene, D gene, clone size, V gene, CDR3 DNA, CDR3 protein. D genes are given only for firm matches. Some rows have no size entry. The others give once, few or many, or a class for an expanded clone.

>TRBJ1-1|TRBD1|-|TRBV6-2/TRBV6-3
TGTGCCAGCAGTTGGACAGGGATCCAATCTGACACTGAAGCTTTCTTT
CASSWTGIQSDTEAFF
>TRBJ2-3|-|-|TRBV7-3
TGTGCCAGCAGCCCCCAGGGATCTAGCACAGATACGCAGTATTTT
CASSPQGSSTDTQYF
>TRBJ2-1|-|once|TRBV4-3
TGCGCCAGCAGCCAAGGCCTTCGGGGGAATGAGCAGTTCTTC
CASSQGLRGNEQFF
>TRBJ2-1|-|-|TRBV4-1
TGCGCCAGCAGTCCCCGAGGACCTGCGTTAACCTACAATGAGCAGTTCTTC
CASSPRGPALTYNEQFF
>TRBJ2-1|TRBD2|-|TRBV7-8
TGTGCCAGCAGCCCCCCCGGGGAGGTAGCGGGAGGCCACCGAGGTGAGCAGTTCTTC
CASSPPGEVAGGHRGEQFF
>TRBJ1-6|TRBD1|-|TRBV2
TGTGCCAGCAGGGCCGGGACAGTATCAATCGGCCCTTCACCCCTCCACTTT
CASRAGTVSIGPSPLHF
>TRBJ2-3|-|once|TRBV9
TGTGCCAGCACCAGGGCCAGCGGGCACACAGATACGCAGTATTTT
CASTRASGHTDTQYF
>TRBJ2-7|-|-|TRBV2
TGTGCCAGCAGGGGAAATGGCTACGAGCAGTACTTC
CASRGNGYEQYF
>TRBJ1-4|-|-|TRBV28
TGTGCCAGCATGGCAGAGACAAATGAAAAACTGTTTTTT
CASMAETNEKLFF
>TRBJ1-1|TRBD1|-|TRBV5-1
TGCGCCAGCAGCCCCTCCGGGACAGGGAACACTGAAGCTTTCTTT
CASSPSGTGNTEAFF
>TRBJ1-2|-|-|TRBV19
TGTGCCAGTAGTACTCAACAGGGCAGTTCTAACTATGGCTACACCTTC
CASSTQQGSSNYGYTF
>TRBJ2-1|-|-|TRBV4-3
TGCGCCAGCAGCCGTTCCCCTAGGGACAATGAGCAGTTCTTC
CASSRSPRDNEQFF
>TRBJ2-3|-|-|TRBV16
TGTGCCAGCAGCCAAATTCCCCTTTGGCAGGCTGGCACAGATACGCAGTATTTT
CASSQIPLWQAGTDTQYF
>TRBJ1-5|-|-|TRBV11-2
TGTGCCAGCAGCTTAGCCCCGGGTGCCCATCAGCCCCAGCATTTT
CASSLAPGAHQPQHF
>TRBJ1-1|-|-|TRBV2
TGTGCCTGCGGTAGGGAGGCGGGGAGCACTGAAGCTTTCTTT
CACGREAGSTEAFF
>TRBJ2-1|-|-|TRBV12-5
TGTGCTAGTGGTTTGGGGGGGGCAGGAGGCGATGAGCAGTTCTTC
CASGLGGAGGDEQFF
>TRBJ2-1|TRBD2|-|TRBV27
TGTGCCAGCACTCCGATTATGGGACTAGCCTACAATGAGCAGTTCTTC
CASTPIMGLAYNEQFF
>TRBJ1-5|TRBD1|-|TRBV28
TGTGCCAGCAGCATATGGACAGGGTCACAGCCCCAGCATTTT
CASSIWTGSQPQHF
>TRBJ1-1|-|-|TRBV2
TGTGCCAGCAAGTTACGAGGGGACACTGAAGCTTTCTTT
CASKLRGDTEAFF
>TRBJ1-2|TRBD1|-|TRBV6-6
TGTGCCAGCACCCTCCCGGGACAGGGGGCAGTTGGCTACACCTTC
CASTLPGQGAVGYTF
>TRBJ2-1|TRBD2|-|TRBV7-9
TGTGCCAGCAGCTTAGGAGGGGACTACGGAAATGAGCAGTTCTTC
CASSLGGDYGNEQFF
>TRBJ2-1|TRBD1|-|TRBV5-1
TGCGCCAGCAGCTTGTGGGGGACAGGGAATGCGGATGAGCAGTTCTTC
CASSLWGTGNADEQFF
>TRBJ2-3|-|-|TRBV28
TGTGCCAGCAGTTTTATGGGGTTAGGCACAGATACGCAGTATTTT
CASSFMGLGTDTQYF
>TRBJ2-7|-|many|TRBV19
TGTGCCAGTAGCAATTACAATCCAAGGGAGCAGTACTTC
CASSNYNPREQYF
>TRBJ2-7|-|-|TRBV7-2
TGTGCCAGCAGCTTATTCCTTACCTACGAGCAGTACTTC
CASSLFLTYEQYF
>TRBJ2-1|TRBD2|-|TRBV7-9
TGTGCCAGCAGCTTCGGGACTAGCCCCTACAATGAGCAGTTCTTC
CASSFGTSPYNEQFF
>TRBJ1-1|-|-|TRBV24-1
TGTGCCACCCGAAACACTGAAGCTTTCTTT
CATRNTEAFF
>TRBJ2-3|TRBD2|-|TRBV19
TGTGCCAGTAGTATAGGTAGCGGGGGGGCAGATACGCAGTATTTT
CASSIGSGGADTQYF
>TRBJ2-2|-|-|TRBV28
TGTGCCAGCAGTCTAGGGGGATCCGGGGAGCTGTTTTTT
CASSLGGSGELFF
>TRBJ1-1|TRBD1|-|TRBV27
TGTGCCAGCAGTCCCTCGGGACAGTTTGAAGCTTTCTTT
CASSPSGQFEAFF
>TRBJ1-5|-|-|TRBV3-1/TRBV3-2
TGTGCCAGCAGCCAAGACTCGGTAGGTCAGCCCCAGCATTTT
CASSQDSVGQPQHF
>TRBJ2-3|TRBD2|-|TRBV6-5
TGTGCCAGCAGTTACGCCTGGACTAGCGATACGCAGTATTTT
CASSYAWTSDTQYF
>TRBJ2-7|-|-|TRBV5-6
TGTGCCAGCAGGGGCTGGAGCTCCTACGAGCAGTACTTC
CASRGWSSYEQYF
>TRBJ2-7|TRBD1|-|TRBV25-1
TGTGCCATCGCCGGGACAGCCTCCTACGAGCAGTACTTC
CAIAGTASYEQYF
>TRBJ2-3|-|-|TRBV19
TGTGCCAGTAGTATCCCGAGGAGGGACGGCGCAGATACGCAGTATTTT
CASSIPRRDGADTQYF
>TRBJ2-1|TRBD2|-|TRBV5-6
TGTGCCAGCCGGAGTCGGGGGAGGGGTATTGGCAATGAGCAGTTCTTC
CASRSRGRGIGNEQFF
>TRBJ1-5|-|-|TRBV6-2/TRBV6-3
TGTGCCAGCAGCCCTATAGTGAATCAGCCCCAGCATTTT
CASSPIVNQPQHF
>TRBJ2-3|TRBD2|-|TRBV7-3
TGTGCCAGCAGCTCAAGACTAGCGGGAACAGATACGCAGTATTTT
CASSSRLAGTDTQYF
>TRBJ2-3|-|-|TRBV7-2
TGTGCCAGCAGCTTAGCAGGGCCAGCAGATACGCAGTATTTT
CASSLAGPADTQYF
>TRBJ2-1|TRBD1|-|TRBV27
TGTGCCAGCAGACCCTTTTACTCAGGGGGCTATAGCTCCTACAATGAGCAGTTCTTC
CASRPFYSGGYSSYNEQFF
>TRBJ1-1|TRBD1|-|TRBV6-5
TGTGCCAGCAGTTACTCGGGGACAGTCGAAGCTTTCTTT
CASSYSGTVEAFF
>TRBJ1-2|-|-|TRBV14
TGTGCCAGCAAGAGGGGCTGGGGCTACACCTTC
CASKRGWGYTF
>TRBJ2-1|-|-|TRBV7-9
TGTGCCAGCATATCTGAGGGGTCTGAGCAGTTCTTC
CASISEGSEQFF
>TRBJ2-1|-|-|TRBV4-3
TGCGCCAGCAGCCAAGTTAGACAACCTGCACTGCAGTTCTTC
CASSQVRQPALQFF
>TRBJ2-4|-|-|TRBV28
TGTGCCAGCAGTCCGACTGGGCGAGCGGATAACATTCAGTACTTC
CASSPTGRADNIQYF
>TRBJ1-1|-|-|TRBV6-2/TRBV6-3
TGTGCCAGCAGTTACAGAGTTGAAGGGGCGGGCGGCACTGAAGCTTTCTTT
CASSYRVEGAGGTEAFF
>TRBJ2-2|TRBD2|once|TRBV18
TGTGCCAGCTCCCCACGGGGGGGTGCGAACACCGGGGAGCTGTTTTTT
CASSPRGGANTGELFF
>TRBJ1-2|-|-|TRBV5-6
TGTGCCAGCAGCTTTAGTGCCTCCGCGGGCTACACCTTC
CASSFSASAGYTF